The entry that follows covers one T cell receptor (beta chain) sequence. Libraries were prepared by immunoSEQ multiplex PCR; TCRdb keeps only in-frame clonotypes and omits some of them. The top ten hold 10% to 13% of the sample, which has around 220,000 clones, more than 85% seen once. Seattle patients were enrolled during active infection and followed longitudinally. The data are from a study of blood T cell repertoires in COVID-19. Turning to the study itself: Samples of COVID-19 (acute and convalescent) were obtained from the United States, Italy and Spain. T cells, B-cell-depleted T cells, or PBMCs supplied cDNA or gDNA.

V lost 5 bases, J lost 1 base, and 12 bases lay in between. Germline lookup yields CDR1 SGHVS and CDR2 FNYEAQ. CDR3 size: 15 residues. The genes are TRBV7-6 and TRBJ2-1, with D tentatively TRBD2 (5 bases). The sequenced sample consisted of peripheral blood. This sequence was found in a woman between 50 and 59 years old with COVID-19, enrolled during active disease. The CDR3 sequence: CASSPSTGSYNEQFF. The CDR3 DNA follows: TGTGCCAGCAGCCCTAGCACGGGATCCTACAATGAGCAGTTCTTC.